Following are 27 T cell receptor beta chains from one sample sequenced in a study of response to subunit inactivated influenza vaccine (dated by TCRdb to between 2018 and 2020). Library preparation used RT-PCR. Sequenced using an Illumina HiSeq 2500. In TCRdb, the public reads were trimmed at Q25 with fastp and aligned with MiXCR, with productive beta chains retained. A single entry per CDR3 protein holds the most common genes and DNA from its merged rows. The sample data list around 750,000 distinct CDR3 sequences, and over 20% of these were observed just once. About 9.4% of the sample comes from the top ten. The sequencing here drew on PBMCs from blood, taken more than 4 days after vaccination. These receptors all stem from a man aged 50 or older who received an inactivated influenza vaccine. Donor details come from another sample of the same person, matched by shared clones.

The gene calls are TRBV5-1 and TRBJ1-1; D uncertain. Germline-derived CDR1 and CDR2 are SGHRS and YFSETQ. Trimming took 1 base from V and 5 from J, leaving 9 bases between them. The CDR3 has 13 residues. The DNA for the CDR3 is TGCGCCAGCAGCTTGATTTCCCGAACTGAAGCTTTCTTT. It yields the protein CASSLISRTEAFF.

The rearrangement joins TRBV20-1 to TRBJ2-2; TRBD2 matches at 8 bases. Germline CDR1 DFQATT, CDR2 SNEGSKA (reference sequence). V lost 3 bases and J lost 5; bases outside the gene matches: 5. The CDR3 extends over 14 amino acids. This CDR3 reads CSARGSSGTGELFF. CDR3 nucleotides: TGCAGTGCTAGGGGCTCTAGCGGGACCGGGGAGCTGTTTTTT.

This clonotype was counted between two and nine times. The chain has TRBV10-3 and TRBJ2-5; tentatively, D is TRBD2 (6 bases). The CDR3 runs 12 residues. Germline V gene sequence: CDR1 ENHRY, CDR2 SYGVKD. The V end lost 10 bases, the J end lost 0 bases, and 9 bases lay between the germline ends. DNA for the CDR3: TGTGCCACCCGGGACTACCAAGAGACCCAGTACTTC. Encoded protein: CATRDYQETQYF.

There are a few counts of this clonotype. V is TRBV11-2 and J is TRBJ1-2, with D possibly matching TRBD1 (5 bases). CDR1 is SGHAT and CDR2 is FQNNGV in the germline V gene. Trimming took off 2 bases at V and 5 bases at J, with 21 bases between the two ends. The CDR3 spans 17 residues. The CDR3 reads CASSLRSRQQPSYGYTF. The DNA of the CDR3 is TGTGCCAGCAGCTTAAGATCGAGACAGCAGCCCAGTTATGGCTACACCTTC.

This clonotype was counted only a few times. The genes are TRBV9 and TRBJ1-4; D gene ambiguous. V lost 0 bases to trimming and J lost 2 bases, with 8 bases between them. Germline assignment: CDR1 SGDLS and CDR2 YYNGEE. This CDR3 spans 15 amino acids. As DNA, the CDR3 is TGTGCCAGCAGCGTAGGCCGGGCGACTAATGAAAAACTGTTTTTT. This encodes CASSVGRATNEKLFF.

The chain carries TRBV9 and TRBJ2-7; D not certain. There are 15 residues in the CDR3. Germline CDR1 reads SGDLS; CDR2 reads YYNGEE. V lost 0 bases and J lost 5, with 15 bases in between. This CDR3 reads CASSVAGSPADEQYF. CDR3 DNA sequence: TGTGCCAGCAGCGTAGCTGGGTCCCCGGCCGACGAGCAGTACTTC.

The rearrangement uses TRBV4-1 and TRBJ2-3; 7 nucleotides align to TRBD1. V dropped 1 base and J dropped 0; count of bases not matched to a gene: 4. The CDR3 runs 16 residues. Germline-derived CDR1 and CDR2 are MGHRA and YSYEKL. This CDR3 is CASSQAQGRSTDTQYF. CDR3 coding DNA: TGCGCCAGCAGCCAAGCACAGGGGCGGAGCACAGATACGCAGTATTTT.

The CDR3 nucleotides read TGCAGTCCCCGTAGGGAGAACAGCAAGAACACTGAAGCTTTCTTT. Encoded protein: CSPRRENSKNTEAFF. This chain links TRBV20-1 with TRBJ1-1; D is unresolved. Germline values: CDR1 DFQATT, CDR2 SNEGSKA (reference sequence). The length of the CDR3 is 15 residues. V gave up 8 bases and J gave up 1 base, with 20 bases separating them.

This chain connects TRBV5-1 to TRBJ1-6; D possibly corresponds to TRBD1 (5 bases). V lost 0 bases and J lost 5, with 9 bases in between. From germline, CDR1 is SGHRS and CDR2 YFSETQ. The CDR3 length is 15 residues. CDR3 DNA: TGCGCCAGCAGCTTGGAGGGGAACAATAATTCACCCCTCCACTTT. This sequence encodes CASSLEGNNNSPLHF.

This chain joins TRBV19 and TRBJ2-2; 12 positions agree with TRBD1. The CDR3 consists of 19 residues. Germline V gene data show CDR1 as LNHDA and CDR2 as SQIVND (reference sequence). The ends lost 5 bases at V and 0 bases at J; junction bases unmatched: 10. The CDR3 DNA sequence: TGTGCCAGTAGTTTCGGGACAGGGGGCACTCTGGCGAACACCGGGGAGCTGTTTTTT. Translating gives CASSFGTGGTLANTGELFF. The full variable domain, completed using reference TRBV19 and TRBJ2-2, is DGGITQSPKYLFRKEGQNVTLSCEQNLNHDAMYWYRQDPGQGLRLIYYSQIVNDFQKGDIAEGYSVSREKKESFPLTVTSAQKNPTAFYLCASSFGTGGTLANTGELFFGEGSRLTVL.

The J gene is TRBJ2-5, the V gene TRBV27; TRBD1 matches 11 bases. The germline V gene encodes CDR1 MNHEY and CDR2 SMNVEV (reference sequence). This CDR3 is built from 15 residues. The trim removed 3 bases at V and 4 bases at J, leaving 4 bases unmatched. CDR3 in amino acids: CASSFGTGGRETQYF. The CDR3 nucleotides read TGTGCCAGCAGTTTTGGGACAGGGGGTCGAGAGACCCAGTACTTC.

The genes are TRBV9 and TRBJ2-2; TRBD1 matches 9 bases. Germline V lookup: CDR1 SGDLS, CDR2 YYNGEE. V dropped 4 bases and J dropped 6; count of bases not matched to a gene: 10. The CDR3 spans 16 residues. The CDR3 DNA reads TGTGCCAGCAGCACTCGGGACAGGGTTATTCCCGGGGAGCTGTTTTTT. This encodes CASSTRDRVIPGELFF.

This sequence joins TRBV9 and TRBJ2-2; TRBD2 matches 10 bases. V lost 4 bases and J lost 7; bases outside the gene matches: 10. Germline V lookup: CDR1 SGDLS, CDR2 YYNGEE. The CDR3 contains 16 residues. CDR3 in amino acids: CASSSGTSARVGELFF. CDR3 coding DNA: TGTGCCAGCAGCTCGGGGACTAGCGCTAGGGTCGGGGAGCTGTTTTTT.

This rearrangement joins TRBV6-2 or TRBV6-3 to TRBJ2-6, with TRBD2 as a possible D gene (6 bases). The CDR3 is 17 residues long. Trimming pared 0 bases from V and 3 bases from J, leaving 12 bases between. CDR1 is MNHEY and CDR2 is SVGEGT in the germline V gene. CDR3 nucleotide sequence: TGTGCCAGCAGTTACTCGAACACGGACTATGGGGCCAACGTCCTGACTTTC. Its protein product is CASSYSNTDYGANVLTF.

The chain couples TRBV5-6 to TRBJ2-1; 7 nucleotides agree with TRBD1. V trimming: 0 bases; J trimming: 3 bases; junction bases outside the gene matches: 3. The CDR3 length is 15 residues. The germline V gene has CDR1 SGHDT and CDR2 YYEEEE. The CDR3, as DNA: TGTGCCAGCAGCTTGGGGCCAGGGGGCTACAATGAGCAGTTCTTC. This sequence encodes CASSLGPGGYNEQFF.

In this sample, this clonotype turned up a few times. The chain is built from TRBV29-1 and TRBJ2-7; 7 nucleotides line up with TRBD1. The germline V gene encodes CDR1 SQVTM and CDR2 ANQGSEA. Trimming cost V 7 bases and J 2 bases; bases outside gene matches: 8. CDR3 length: 13 residues. CDR3 loop: CSASDRRAYEQYF. In DNA, the CDR3 is TGCAGCGCCTCGGACAGGCGAGCCTACGAGCAGTACTTC.

The chain recombines TRBV4-3 with TRBJ2-7; possible D gene TRBD1, 6 bases. CDR1 and CDR2 from the germline V gene are LGHNA and YSLEER. This CDR3 region has 16 residues. The ends were cut back, 0 bases at V and 4 bases at J, with 16 bases in the middle. The CDR3 nucleotides read TGCGCCAGCAGCCAAGAGGACACCGGGACAATTTACGAGCAGTACTTC. Translating gives CASSQEDTGTIYEQYF.

This clonotype was observed a few times. CDR3 in amino acids: CASSRTSGTQNEQFF. In DNA, the CDR3 is TGTGCCAGCAGCCGGACTAGTGGGACCCAAAATGAGCAGTTCTTC. The V call is TRBV7-2, the J call TRBJ2-1, with 7 bases that match TRBD2. Germline V gives CDR1 SGHTA, CDR2 FQGNSA. Unmatched junction bases numbered 11, after V lost 5 bases and J lost 7 bases. The CDR3 extends over 15 amino acids. Drawing the rest from reference TRBV7-2 and TRBJ2-1, the complete variable domain is GAGVSQSPSNKVTEKGKDVELRCDPISGHTALYWYRQSLGQGLEFLIYFQGNSAPDKSGLPSDRFSAERTGGSVSTLTIQRTQQEDSAVYLCASSRTSGTQNEQFFGPGTRLTVL.

V usage is TRBV4-2 and J usage is TRBJ1-6; D is undetermined. V shed 6 bases and J shed 6 bases, with 18 bases lying between them. CDR3 size: 16 residues. Germline assignment: CDR1 LGHNA and CDR2 YNFKEQ. The CDR3 nucleotides are TGTGCCAGCAGTCGCGAGTTGGCAGGCGGTAATTCACCCCTCCACTTT. Residues: CASSRELAGGNSPLHF.

The chain uses TRBV18 and TRBJ1-2; D is possibly TRBD1 (6 bases). The CDR3 length is 14 residues. Trimming removed 3 bases from V and 5 bases from J, with 13 bases in between. Germline V gives CDR1 KGHSH, CDR2 LQKENI. The CDR3 loop is CASSPRDKLYGYTF. The CDR3 DNA is TGTGCCAGCTCACCGCGGGACAAGTTGTATGGCTACACCTTC.

The rearrangement uses TRBV5-1 and TRBJ2-7; 11 positions agree with TRBD1. After removal of 4 bases from V and 4 bases from J, the junction contained 19 bases not matched to a gene. CDR1 SGHRS and CDR2 YFSETQ come from the germline V gene. There are 19 residues in the CDR3. The CDR3 loop is CASSPDRDRGSPVAYEQYF. CDR3 nucleotide sequence: TGCGCCAGCAGCCCAGACCGGGACAGGGGGTCCCCGGTAGCTTACGAGCAGTACTTC.

J is TRBJ2-7 and V is TRBV20-1, with 9 bases lining up with TRBD2. Trimming removed 4 bases from V and 2 bases from J; junction bases left unmatched: 6. Germline V lookup: CDR1 DFQATT, CDR2 SNEGSKA (reference sequence). CDR3 length equals 14 residues. The CDR3 DNA sequence: TGCAGTGCTACCCAGGGCGGGAGGGCCTACGAGCAGTACTTC. Protein: CSATQGGRAYEQYF.

The chain recombines TRBV6-2 or TRBV6-3 with TRBJ1-5; a weak D match, TRBD1 (6 bases). Per germline, CDR1 MNHEY and CDR2 SVGEGT. Deletions cut 7 bases from V and 0 bases from J, with 13 bases between. CDR3 length: 15 amino acids. CDR3 amino acids: CASKRGGHSNQPQHF. The CDR3 coding sequence is TGTGCCAGCAAGAGAGGGGGACATAGCAATCAGCCCCAGCATTTT.

This clonotype was counted between two and nine times. The rearrangement uses TRBV6-1 and TRBJ2-1; 7 bases align to TRBD2. Germline-derived CDR1 and CDR2 are MNHNS and SASEGT. The CDR3 covers 16 residues. Trimming at V came to 6 bases and at J to 4 bases, leaving 12 bases not matched to a gene. The CDR3 nucleotides read TGTGCCAGCAGCCCCTCCCGGGGAGGGATTTACAATGAGCAGTTCTTC. This sequence encodes CASSPSRGGIYNEQFF.

The V and J genes are TRBV20-1 and TRBJ2-1, with D possibly being TRBD1 (7 bases). Between the trimmed V and J ends, which lost 1 base and 0 bases, there was a span of 16 bases. This CDR3 has 17 residues. Germline CDR1 is DFQATT and CDR2 is SNEGSKA (reference sequence). The CDR3 reads CSARAVQGGSSYNEQFF. In DNA, the CDR3 is TGCAGTGCTAGAGCTGTTCAGGGGGGAAGCTCCTACAATGAGCAGTTCTTC.

This clonotype was detected only a few times. The chain links TRBV11-2 to TRBJ2-3; possibly TRBD2 for D (6 bases). Germline V lookup: CDR1 SGHAT, CDR2 FQNNGV. V lost 5 bases and J 3 bases, leaving 15 bases between the germline ends. CDR3 size: 15 residues. The CDR3 coding sequence is TGTGCCAGCAGCATAGCGGATCCGGGGACAGATACGCAGTATTTT. It translates to CASSIADPGTDTQYF.

V and J are TRBV19 and TRBJ2-1; 13 bases fit TRBD2. This CDR3 contains 18 residues. The germline V gene encodes CDR1 LNHDA and CDR2 SQIVND (reference sequence). V shed 5 bases and J 0 bases; nucleotides not matched to a gene: 7. The CDR3 nucleotides read TGTGCCAGTAGTCTGGGACTAGCGGGACGTCTCTCCTACAATGAGCAGTTCTTC. Protein sequence: CASSLGLAGRLSYNEQFF.